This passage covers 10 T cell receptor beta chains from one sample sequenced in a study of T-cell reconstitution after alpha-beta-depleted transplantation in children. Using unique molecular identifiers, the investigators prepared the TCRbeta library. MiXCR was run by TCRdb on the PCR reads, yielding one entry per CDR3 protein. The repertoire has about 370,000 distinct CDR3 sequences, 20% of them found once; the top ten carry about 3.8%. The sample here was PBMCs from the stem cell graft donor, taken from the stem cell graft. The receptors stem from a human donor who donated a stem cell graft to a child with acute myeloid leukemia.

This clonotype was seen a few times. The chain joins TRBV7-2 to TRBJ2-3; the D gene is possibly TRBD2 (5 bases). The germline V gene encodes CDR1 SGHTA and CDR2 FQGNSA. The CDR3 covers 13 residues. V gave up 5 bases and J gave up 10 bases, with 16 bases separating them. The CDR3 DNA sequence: TGTGCCAGCAGCACCGACGGCCGGGGTGCGCAGTATTTT. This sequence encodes CASSTDGRGAQYF.

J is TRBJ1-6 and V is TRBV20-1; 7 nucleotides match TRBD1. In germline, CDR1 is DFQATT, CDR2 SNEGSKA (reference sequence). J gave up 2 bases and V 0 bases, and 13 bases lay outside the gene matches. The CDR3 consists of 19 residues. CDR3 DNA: TGCAGTGCTAGAGACCCACTCGGACAGGCTGGGACCTATAATTCACCCCTCCACTTT. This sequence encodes CSARDPLGQAGTYNSPLHF.

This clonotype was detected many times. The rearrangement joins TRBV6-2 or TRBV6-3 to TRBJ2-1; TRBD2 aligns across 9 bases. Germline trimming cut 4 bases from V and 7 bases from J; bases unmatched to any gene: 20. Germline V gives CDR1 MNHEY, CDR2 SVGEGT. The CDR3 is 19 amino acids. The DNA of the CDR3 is TGTGCCAGCAGTTCGCGAAAGTTGGATGGAATAGCGGGGGTTAATGAGCAGTTCTTC. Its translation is CASSSRKLDGIAGVNEQFF.

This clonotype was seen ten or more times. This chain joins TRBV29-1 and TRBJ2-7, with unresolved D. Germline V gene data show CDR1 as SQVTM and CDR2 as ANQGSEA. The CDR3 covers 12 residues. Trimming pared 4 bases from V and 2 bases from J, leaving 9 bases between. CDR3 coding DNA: TGCAGCGTTGCCCCCTCCACCTACGAGCAGTACTTC. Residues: CSVAPSTYEQYF.

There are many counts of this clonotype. The DNA of the CDR3 is TGTGCCAGCAGCCGAAACCCTGGACTAGCGGGAGTTGAGCAGTTCTTC. It specifies CASSRNPGLAGVEQFF. The chain joins TRBV3-1 to TRBJ2-1; TRBD2 matches 13 bases. V trimming: 4 bases; J trimming: 9 bases; junction bases outside the gene matches: 9. The CDR3 spans 16 residues. CDR1 and CDR2 from the germline V gene are LGHDT and YNNKEL (reference sequence).

CDR3 protein: CASSFTGRALETQYF. The CDR3 region has the DNA TGCGCCAGCAGCTTTACCGGGAGGGCCTTGGAGACCCAGTACTTC. The rearrangement uses TRBV5-1 and TRBJ2-5, with 8 bases that match TRBD2. The CDR3 is 15 amino acids. Per germline, CDR1 SGHRS and CDR2 YFSETQ. V was clipped by 2 bases and J by 5 bases; unmatched bases: 8.

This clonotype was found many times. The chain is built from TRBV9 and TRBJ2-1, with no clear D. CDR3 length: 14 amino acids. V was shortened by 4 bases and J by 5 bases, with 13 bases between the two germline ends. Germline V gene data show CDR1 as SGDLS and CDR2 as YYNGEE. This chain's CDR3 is CASSPSPRDNEQFF. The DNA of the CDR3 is TGTGCCAGCAGCCCAAGCCCTAGAGACAATGAGCAGTTCTTC.

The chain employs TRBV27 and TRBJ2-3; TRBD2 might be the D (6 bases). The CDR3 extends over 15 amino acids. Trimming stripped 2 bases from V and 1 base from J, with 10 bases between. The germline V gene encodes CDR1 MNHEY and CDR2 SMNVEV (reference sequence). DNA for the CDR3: TGTGCCAGCAGTTTAATCCAGCGGGGCACAGATACGCAGTATTTT. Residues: CASSLIQRGTDTQYF.

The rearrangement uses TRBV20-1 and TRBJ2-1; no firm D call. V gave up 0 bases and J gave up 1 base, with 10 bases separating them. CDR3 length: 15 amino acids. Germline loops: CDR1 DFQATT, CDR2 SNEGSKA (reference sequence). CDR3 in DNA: TGCAGTGCTAGAGATCACGGACCTTCCTACAATGAGCAGTTCTTC. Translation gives CSARDHGPSYNEQFF.

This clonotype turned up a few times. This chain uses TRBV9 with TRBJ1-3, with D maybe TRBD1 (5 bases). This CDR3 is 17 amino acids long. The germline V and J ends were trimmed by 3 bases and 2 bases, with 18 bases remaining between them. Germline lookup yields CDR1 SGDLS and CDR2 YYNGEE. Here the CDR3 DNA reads TGTGCCAGCAGCGGGTTAACAGGTTATCCACCTGGAAACACCATATATTTT. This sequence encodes CASSGLTGYPPGNTIYF.